This TCR beta chain was profiled in a study of shared clonotypes between healthy human individuals. The CDR3 totals 14 residues. V was clipped by 2 bases and J by 6 bases; unmatched bases: 6. The germline gives CDR1 MDHEN, CDR2 SYDVKM. Replicate sorted-subset PCRs were loaded with approximately 190 ng DNA, 30,000 to 35,000 T cell genomes. The data were produced by immunoSEQ multiplex PCR, yet TCRdb's version contains in-frame clones alone and is incomplete. The sample has 2 million to 2.5 million clones, approximately 93% seen once. Study-wide results and limits: Clonotype sharing among donors likely depends on sequencing depth.

Comment on this clone: The antigen is unknown.

This receptor was identified in a man between 18 and 35 years old in good health. Some clones in this sample may be carry-over from other donors' samples. Sample: naive CD4+ T cells from PBMCs. Subset reported: CD45RA+ positively selected. V gene TRBV28 combines with J gene TRBJ2-5, with 7 positions matching TRBD2. Here the CDR3 reads CASSLSGLGQTQYF. CDR3 bases: TGTGCCAGCAGTTTAAGTGGACTAGGGCAGACCCAGTACTTC.